These 18 T cell receptor beta chains were sequenced from one sample in a study of PD-1 blockade in mismatch repair-deficient tumors. Sequenced by immunoSEQ multiplex PCR; TCRdb stores in-frame clones only, minus some. Of under 95,000 clones listed, over 70% are singletons. The starting material was peripheral blood, obtained 12 weeks after starting pembrolizumab. The receptors originated from an adult with mismatch repair-deficient cancer.

This chain connects TRBV4-1 to TRBJ1-1, with D uncertain. CDR3 length: 13 residues. The V and J ends lost 3 bases and 1 base respectively, with 6 bases between them. CDR1 and CDR2 from the germline V gene are MGHRA and YSYEKL. The CDR3 loop is CASSQGRNTEAFF. The CDR3 nucleotides read TGCGCCAGCAGCCAGGGTCGGAACACTGAAGCTTTCTTT.

This chain connects TRBV23-1 to TRBJ2-7; 8 nucleotides line up with TRBD2. TRBV23-1 is designated an ORF whose function remains uncertain. This CDR3 has 15 amino acids. V trimming: 4 bases; J trimming: 0 bases; junction bases outside the gene matches: 5. The CDR3 region is CASSRGTRSSYEQYF. CDR3 sequence (DNA): TGCGCCAGCAGTCGGGGGACTAGGAGCTCCTACGAGCAGTACTTC.

The chain uses TRBV7-9 and TRBJ1-2; D unclear. From germline, CDR1 is SEHNR and CDR2 FQNEAQ (reference sequence). CDR3 length equals 14 residues. Trimming stripped 5 bases from V and 2 bases from J, with 12 bases between. The CDR3 DNA is TGTGCCAGCAGCCCTCCAGGACTGAACTATGGCTACACCTTC. Translation: CASSPPGLNYGYTF. Together with reference TRBV7-9 and TRBJ1-2, the CDR3 gives the full variable domain: DTGVSQNPRHKITKRGQNVTFRCDPISEHNRLYWYRQTLGQGPEFLTYFQNEAQLEKSRLLSDRFSAERPKGSFSTLEIQRTEQGDSAMYLCASSPPGLNYGYTFGSGTRLTVV.

This clone was recorded a few times. This chain links TRBV7-2 with TRBJ2-7, with D perhaps matching TRBD1 (5 bases). Germline V gene lookup returns CDR1 SGHTA and CDR2 FQGNSA. The CDR3 has 14 amino acids. Trimming cost V 5 bases and J 0 bases, with 11 bases left between them. The CDR3 DNA sequence: TGTGCCAGCAGCCCACCGACAGCCTCCTACGAGCAGTACTTC. Protein product: CASSPPTASYEQYF.

The gene calls are TRBV10-2 and TRBJ2-1; 10 bases agree with TRBD2. V lost 4 bases, J lost 2 bases, and 8 bases stayed unmatched. Germline V gene lookup returns CDR1 WSHSY and CDR2 SAAADI. The CDR3 has 17 residues. The CDR3 sequence is CASSGATSGKTYNEQFF. The CDR3 DNA sequence: TGCGCCAGCAGTGGGGCCACTAGCGGGAAAACCTACAATGAGCAGTTCTTC.

The J gene is TRBJ2-7, the V gene TRBV11-3; no definite D call. V lost 0 bases to trimming and J lost 7 bases, with 13 bases between them. CDR1 SGHNT and CDR2 YENEEA come from the germline V gene. CDR3 length equals 14 residues. CDR3 sequence reads: CASSLEGMRSEQYF. The CDR3, as DNA: TGTGCCAGCAGCTTAGAGGGTATGCGTTCAGAGCAGTACTTC.

The chain combines TRBV9 with TRBJ2-1; D might be TRBD2 (5 bases). The CDR3 extends over 15 amino acids. Trimming stripped 4 bases from V and 0 bases from J, with 11 bases between. Germline V gene data show CDR1 as SGDLS and CDR2 as YYNGEE. The chain's CDR3 is CASSLERSSYNEQFF. CDR3 in DNA: TGTGCCAGCAGCTTAGAGCGGAGCTCCTACAATGAGCAGTTCTTC.

The chain combines TRBV12-5 with TRBJ2-1, with D hard to call. CDR3 size: 13 residues. Germline CDR1 is LGHNT and CDR2 is FRNRAP. Trimming removed 1 base at V and 4 bases at J, with 5 bases between. CDR3 bases: TGTGCTAGTGGTTTGGCTAGTTACAATGAGCAGTTCTTC. Its translation: CASGLASYNEQFF.

V is TRBV5-8 and J is TRBJ1-2, with D possibly TRBD1 on 5 matching bases. The germline V gene encodes CDR1 SGHTS and CDR2 YDEGEE. The CDR3 loop spans 15 amino acids. Trimming took 3 bases from V and 1 from J, leaving 13 bases between them. The CDR3 sequence: CASSSGLRFNYGYTF. In nucleotides, the CDR3 is TGTGCCAGCAGCTCGGGACTGAGATTTAACTATGGCTACACCTTC.

Here the CDR3 DNA reads TGTGCCAGCAGCTTAAAAACAGGGCAAGAGACCCAGTACTTC. Amino acid sequence: CASSLKTGQETQYF. The rearrangement uses TRBV5-4 and TRBJ2-5; possibly TRBD1 for D (6 bases). V lost 2 bases, J lost 2 bases, and 10 bases lay in between. This CDR3 spans 14 amino acids. CDR1 SGHNT and CDR2 YYREEE come from the germline V gene (reference sequence).

The chain has TRBV18 and TRBJ2-7; the match to TRBD1 covers 9 bases. Germline V gene sequence: CDR1 KGHSH, CDR2 LQKENI. V lost 6 bases and J lost 3; bases outside the gene matches: 9. CDR3 length: 15 amino acids. DNA of the CDR3: TGTGCCAGCTCCCGCACAGGGACAGGGAACTACGAGCAGTACTTC. This sequence encodes CASSRTGTGNYEQYF.

The chain combines TRBV5-1 with TRBJ1-1; D gene uncertain. The CDR3 contains 14 residues. The germline CDR1 and CDR2 sequences are SGHRS and YFSETQ. V was pared by 0 bases and J by 8 bases, with 14 bases between. In nucleotides, the CDR3 is TGCGCCAGCAGCTTGGAACGACCGCGTGACGAAGCTTTCTTT. Residues: CASSLERPRDEAFF.

The chain employs TRBV25-1 and TRBJ2-1; D gene unclear. This CDR3 comprises 14 residues. Germline CDR1 and CDR2: MGHDK and SYGVNS. The V gene lost 1 base and the J gene lost 8 bases, with 12 bases spanning the gap. CDR3 residues: CASSESPTTYEQFF. CDR3 nucleotides: TGTGCCAGCAGTGAATCCCCCACCACGTATGAGCAGTTCTTC.

The chain is built from TRBV19 and TRBJ2-1, with 7 nucleotides matching TRBD2. The germline V gene has CDR1 LNHDA and CDR2 SQIVND (reference sequence). The length of the CDR3 is 13 residues. V lost 4 bases, J lost 8 bases, and 5 bases stayed unmatched. CDR3 loop: CASSSGRGDEQFF. CDR3 in DNA: TGTGCCAGTAGTAGCGGGAGAGGCGATGAGCAGTTCTTC.

This sequence joins TRBV5-8 and TRBJ1-5, with TRBD1 as a possible D gene (6 bases). In germline, CDR1 is SGHTS, CDR2 YDEGEE. With 2 bases removed from V and 12 bases from J, the gap between germline ends came to 21 bases. The length of the CDR3 is 15 residues. CDR3 residues: CASSFGSRGTWVQHF. The CDR3 DNA reads as TGTGCCAGCAGCTTCGGGTCCAGGGGTACATGGGTCCAGCATTTT.

In the case of this clone: No conserved phenylalanine or tryptophan is present at the end of the CDR3, so a read error is the likely explanation. V usage is TRBV19 and J usage is TRBJ1-1; 8 nucleotides align to TRBD1. The germline V gene has CDR1 LNHDA and CDR2 SQIVND (reference sequence). After removal of 5 bases from V and 3 bases from J, the junction contained 14 bases not matched to a gene. The CDR3 totals 17 residues. The CDR3 sequence: CASSVWPPQGGDTEAFL. CDR3 bases: TGTGCCAGTAGTGTATGGCCCCCACAGGGGGGGGACACTGAAGCTTTCCTT.

The chain uses TRBV29-1 and TRBJ1-2; D not certain. V shed 4 bases and J shed 5 bases, with 17 bases lying between them. Germline CDR1 SQVTM, CDR2 ANQGSEA. CDR3 length: 14 amino acids. CDR3: CSVGPSDSIYGYTF. The CDR3 nucleotides are TGCAGCGTTGGGCCCTCGGATTCCATTTATGGCTACACCTTC.

Regarding this clone: The germline gene is not matched at one end of the junction; a read error may be the cause. The rearrangement joins TRBV6-6 to TRBJ2-7, with 12 bases lining up with TRBD2. Germline CDR1 and CDR2: MNHNY and SVGAGI (reference sequence). The CDR3 totals 15 residues. The CDR3 sequence is CVSSGLAGLGDEQYF. In DNA, the CDR3 is TGTGTCAGCAGTGGACTAGCGGGACTCGGGGACGAGCAGTACTTC.